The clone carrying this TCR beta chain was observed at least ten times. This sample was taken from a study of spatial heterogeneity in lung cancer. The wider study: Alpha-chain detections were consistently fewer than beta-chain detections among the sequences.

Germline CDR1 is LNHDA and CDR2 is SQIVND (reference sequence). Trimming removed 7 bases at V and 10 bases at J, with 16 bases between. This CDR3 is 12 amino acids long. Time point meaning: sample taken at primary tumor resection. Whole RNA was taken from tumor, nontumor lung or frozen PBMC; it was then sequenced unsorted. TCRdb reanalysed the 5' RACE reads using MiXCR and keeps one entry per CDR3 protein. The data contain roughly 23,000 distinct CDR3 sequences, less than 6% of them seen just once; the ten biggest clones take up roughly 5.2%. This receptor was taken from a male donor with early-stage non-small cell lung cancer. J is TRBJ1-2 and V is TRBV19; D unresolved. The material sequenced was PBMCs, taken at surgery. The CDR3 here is CASTGGGSFYTF. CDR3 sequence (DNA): TGTGCCAGTACTGGAGGAGGAAGTTTCTACACCTTC.